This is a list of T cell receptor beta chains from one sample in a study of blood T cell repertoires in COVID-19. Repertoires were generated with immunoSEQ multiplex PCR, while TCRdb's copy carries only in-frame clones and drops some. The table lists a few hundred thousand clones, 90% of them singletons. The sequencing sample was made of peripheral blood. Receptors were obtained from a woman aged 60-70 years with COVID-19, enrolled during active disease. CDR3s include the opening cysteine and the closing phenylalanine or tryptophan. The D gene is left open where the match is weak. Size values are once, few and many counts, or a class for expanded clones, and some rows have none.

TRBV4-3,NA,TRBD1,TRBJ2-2,TGCGCCAGCAGCCAACAGGACAGGGTAGCCACCGGGGAGCTGTTTTTT,CASSQQDRVATGELFF
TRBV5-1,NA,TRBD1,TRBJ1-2,TGCGCCAGCAGTCCGGGGACAGGACCTAACTATGGCTACACCTTC,CASSPGTGPNYGYTF
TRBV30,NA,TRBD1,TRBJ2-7,TGTGCCTACTTGGACAGGGGATTATACGAGCAGTACTTC,CAYLDRGLYEQYF
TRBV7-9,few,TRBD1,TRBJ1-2,TGTGCCAGCAGCCCGCGGTCTACCGCAGGGGGCTATGGCTACACCTTC,CASSPRSTAGGYGYTF
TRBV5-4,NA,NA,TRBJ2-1,TGTGCCAGCAGTGGGACTCCCGGACACACCTACAATGAGCAGTTCTTC,CASSGTPGHTYNEQFF
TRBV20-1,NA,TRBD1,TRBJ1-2,TGCAGTGCTAGTGGGGTAGGGGGCGACAGCATCTATGGCTACACCTTC,CSASGVGGDSIYGYTF
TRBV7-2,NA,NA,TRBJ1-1,TGTGCCAGCAGCTTACAGCAGGGGCTGAACACTGAAGCTTTCTTT,CASSLQQGLNTEAFF
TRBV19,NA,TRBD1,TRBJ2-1,TGTGCCAGTTCGGTAGGGCGGACAGGGGTTTACAATGAGCAGTTCTTC,CASSVGRTGVYNEQFF
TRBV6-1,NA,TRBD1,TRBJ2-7,TGTGCCAGCAGTGGCACCGGGACAGGGGCAACTAAAAGCTACGAGCAGTACTTC,CASSGTGTGATKSYEQYF
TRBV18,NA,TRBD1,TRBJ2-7,TGTGCCAGCTCACCGGGACAGATATACGAGCAGTACTTC,CASSPGQIYEQYF
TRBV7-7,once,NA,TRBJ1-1,TGTGCCAGCAGCCCAGGGACTGAGGGTAGGGCTTTCTTT,CASSPGTEGRAFF
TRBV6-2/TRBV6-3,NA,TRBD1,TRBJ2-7,TGTGCCAGCAGTTACCAGGGGGCGGAGGAGCAGTACTTC,CASSYQGAEEQYF
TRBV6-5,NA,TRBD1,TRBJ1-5,TGTGCCAGCAGGGGACAGATTGATAGCAATCAGCCCCAGCATTTT,CASRGQIDSNQPQHF
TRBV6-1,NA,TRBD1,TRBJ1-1,TGTGCCAGCAACCCGACAGGGCCGGCCAGTGAAGCTTTCTTT,CASNPTGPASEAFF
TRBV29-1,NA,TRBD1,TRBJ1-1,TGCAGCGTTGAGGGGCGGACAGGGAGCGCTTTCTTT,CSVEGRTGSAFF
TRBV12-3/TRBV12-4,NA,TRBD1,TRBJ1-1,TGTGCCACAATACAGGGGGCGTACACTGAAGCTTTCTTT,CATIQGAYTEAFF
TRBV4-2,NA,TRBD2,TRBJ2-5,TGTGCCAGCAGCCAAGGCCCCCAAGGACTAGCGCAAGAGACCCAGTACTTC,CASSQGPQGLAQETQYF
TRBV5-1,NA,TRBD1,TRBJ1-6,TGCGCCAGCAGCTTGGAACAGGGGGGGAATTCACCCCTCCACTTT,CASSLEQGGNSPLHF
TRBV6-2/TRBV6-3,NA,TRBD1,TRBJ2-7,TGTGCCAGCAGTTACGACAGGGGATACGAGCAGTACTTC,CASSYDRGYEQYF
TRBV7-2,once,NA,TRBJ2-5,TGTGCCAGCAGCCCTGGGACTTACCGAGAGACCCAGTACTTC,CASSPGTYRETQYF
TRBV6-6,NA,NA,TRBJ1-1,TGTGCCAGCAGTTACCGGGGTCAGAACACTGAAGCTTTCTTT,CASSYRGQNTEAFF
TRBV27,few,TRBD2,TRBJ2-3,TGTGCCAGCAGTTCGTGGACTAGCGGGGGGAGTAGCACAGATACGCAGTATTTT,CASSSWTSGGSSTDTQYF